This T cell receptor (beta chain) was sequenced for a study of cytomegalovirus exposure and HLA in healthy donors. The study, taken as a whole, reports: The study recorded fewer than 200 TCR beta chains that were cytomegalovirus-associated.

In regard to this clone: Its antigen is unidentified.

PCR primers comprised 60 Vbeta and 13 Jbeta primers. Assay: immunoSEQ multiplex PCR; the TCRdb copy retains only in-frame clones and omits some. This sample has under 110,000 clones, with 60% to 85% found just once. The CDR3 sequence is 16 residues long. With 1 base clipped from V and 3 bases from J, the junction kept 6 bases outside the gene matches. Germline-derived CDR1 and CDR2 are KGHSH and LQKENI. This sequence was found in a male donor in good health and CMV-seropositive. Material: PBMCs. The chain joins TRBV18 to TRBJ1-2; 9 bases fit TRBD1. CDR3 protein: CASSPLRTGDHYGYTF. The DNA for the CDR3 is TGTGCCAGCTCACCACTCCGGACAGGGGACCACTATGGCTACACCTTC. Complete variable domain (other parts from reference TRBV18 and TRBJ1-2): NAGVMQNPRHLVRRRGQEARLRCSPMKGHSHVYWYRQLPEEGLKFMVYLQKENIIDESGMPKERFSAEFPKEGPSILRIQQVVRGDSAAYFCASSPLRTGDHYGYTFGSGTRLTVV.